This T cell receptor (beta chain) emerged from a study of vaccination and CD4 T cells after COVID-19. Study-wide context: Convalescent persons amounted to six males plus four females, two of whom were Hispanic. Post-vaccine sample collection happened at a median of approximately 79 days after dose two, ranging 14 to 241. Regarding the study as a whole: Median SARS-CoV-2-reactive clonotype numbers rose nonsignificantly, about 21 to 38.

Treatment: roughly 10-day PBMC culture with coronavirus spike peptide pools or control peptides (ViraFEST assay). The count of this clonotype is one. Its antigen is unknown. The CDR3 length is 13 residues. V trimming: 3 bases; J trimming: 6 bases; junction bases outside the gene matches: 5. Germline V gene lookup returns CDR1 SNHLY and CDR2 FYNNEI. An Oncomine TCR Beta short-read assay was used to sequence the DNA from cultured CD4+ T cells. A single record per CDR3 protein comes from TCRdb applying MiXCR to the PCR reads. This table holds 15,000 to 20,000 distinct CDR3 sequences, around 29% found once.

The sequence derives from a human donor with COVID-19. V usage is TRBV2 and J usage is TRBJ2-7; 7 bases match TRBD2. The sequenced sample consisted of cultured CD4+ T cells from blood. The CDR3 DNA reads TGTGCCAGCAGTGAGGGAGGGTCGATCGAGCAGTACTTC. It is translated as CASSEGGSIEQYF. The full variable domain, its missing parts supplied by reference TRBV2 and TRBJ2-7, is EPEVTQTPSHQVTQMGQEVILRCVPISNHLYFYWYRQILGQKVEFLVSFYNNEISEKSEIFDDQFSVERPDGSNFTLKIRSTKLEDSAMYFCASSEGGSIEQYFGPGTRLTVT.